These 17 T cell receptor beta chains originate from one sample sequenced in a study of blood T cells in healthy people across ages. The second PCR ran roughly 6 to 11 cycles with a sample-barcoded 5' primer and J-beta primers. In TCRdb, the 5' RACE reads were re-called with MiXCR into one record per CDR3 protein. The sample consists of roughly 1,300,000 distinct CDR3 sequences, 59% of them appearing once. The sequenced material came from blood. Receptors were obtained from a man between 18 and 35 years old in good health.

The chain links TRBV7-9 to TRBJ2-1, with TRBD1 matching 8 bases. The germline CDR1 and CDR2 sequences are SEHNR and FQNEAQ (reference sequence). This CDR3 is built from 14 residues. J gave up 9 bases and V 6 bases, and 10 bases lay outside the gene matches. The CDR3 loop is CASSSTGGSSEQFF. The CDR3 coding sequence is TGTGCCAGCAGTTCTACAGGGGGGTCAAGTGAGCAGTTCTTC.

This clonotype was seen a single time. The V call is TRBV4-3, the J call TRBJ1-2, with TRBD1 as a possible D gene (5 bases). Looked up from germline, CDR1 is LGHNA and CDR2 is YSLEER. This CDR3 is 16 amino acids long. Trimming shortened V by 0 bases and J by 4 bases, and 15 bases separated the two germline ends. The DNA of the CDR3 is TGCGCCAGCAGCCAAGACAGGGAGGGCAGTTCCTATGGCTACACCTTC. Translation gives CASSQDREGSSYGYTF.

This chain joins TRBV2 and TRBJ1-4; D is unclear. The CDR3 totals 13 residues. V was pared by 11 bases and J by 4 bases, with 14 bases between. The germline V gene encodes CDR1 SNHLY and CDR2 FYNNEI. CDR3 amino acids: CASAPSYNEKLFF. CDR3 coding DNA: TGTGCCTCCGCACCCAGTTATAATGAAAAACTGTTTTTT.

This clonotype has a single count. The chain has TRBV2 and TRBJ1-1; D uncertain. Trimming took off 2 bases at V and 6 bases at J, with 16 bases between the two ends. The CDR3 consists of 15 residues. The germline V gene encodes CDR1 SNHLY and CDR2 FYNNEI. CDR3 in DNA: TGTGCCAGCAGTGAAAGAAGTAGGGTCACCGCTGAAGCTTTCTTT. Its translation is CASSERSRVTAEAFF.

This clonotype has a handful of counts. The chain combines TRBV25-1 with TRBJ2-7; 9 nucleotides align to TRBD1. The CDR3 is made up of 15 amino acids. Per germline, CDR1 MGHDK and CDR2 SYGVNS. After removal of 2 bases from V and 4 bases from J, the junction contained 6 bases not matched to a gene. CDR3 bases: TGTGCCAGCAGTGAAACCGGGACAGGGAGATACGAGCAGTACTTC. Translating gives CASSETGTGRYEQYF.

The DNA for the CDR3 is TGTGCCAGCAGCTCTATTAGCACAGATACGCAGTATTTT. This sequence encodes CASSSISTDTQYF. This chain joins TRBV7-9 and TRBJ2-3; D not certain. V lost 4 bases and J 0 bases, leaving 5 bases between the germline ends. The germline CDR1 and CDR2 sequences are SEHNR and FQNEAQ (reference sequence). The CDR3 is 13 amino acids.

In this sample, this clonotype turned up a few times. The chain links TRBV6-1 to TRBJ2-4; the D is unclear. Near its end, the DNA agrees better with TRBJ2-7, so the J call may be wrong. The CDR3 is 14 residues long. CDR1 is MNHNS, CDR2 SASEGT, per germline. In nucleotides, the CDR3 is TGTGCCAGCGCACTGGCTCCTCAGTCGGACGAGCAGTACTTC. This encodes CASALAPQSDEQYF.

This clonotype occurred a few times. This sequence joins TRBV4-1 and TRBJ2-1, with 12 nucleotides matching TRBD2. Germline V gene data show CDR1 as MGHRA and CDR2 as YSYEKL. Trimming took 4 bases from V and 8 from J; bases not matched to a gene: 6. This CDR3 contains 15 residues. The CDR3 nucleotides read TGCGCCAGCAGCCTAACTAGCGGGGGGACGGATGAGCAGTTCTTC. This translates into CASSLTSGGTDEQFF.

This clonotype has a handful of counts. V is TRBV20-1 and J is TRBJ2-1, with TRBD2 identical over 8 bases. Germline V lookup: CDR1 DFQATT, CDR2 SNEGSKA (reference sequence). V lost 0 bases, J lost 0 bases, and 4 bases stayed unmatched. This CDR3 spans 16 amino acids. DNA for the CDR3: TGCAGTGCTAGAGACGGCGGGAGGACCTCCTACAATGAGCAGTTCTTC. As protein: CSARDGGRTSYNEQFF.

The J gene is TRBJ2-1, the V gene TRBV6-2 or TRBV6-3; TRBD2 aligns across 7 bases. Germline V gene sequence: CDR1 MNHEY, CDR2 SVGEGT. The CDR3 is 15 amino acids. The V gene end was trimmed by 2 bases and the J gene end by 2 bases; junction bases not matched to a gene: 3. The CDR3 loop reads CASSYGTITYNEQFF. The CDR3 DNA follows: TGTGCCAGCAGTTACGGGACTATTACCTACAATGAGCAGTTCTTC.

The CDR3 sequence: CASSPGGSAWGANEKLFF. Written as DNA, the CDR3 is TGTGCCAGCAGCCCTGGGGGCTCAGCATGGGGAGCTAATGAAAAACTGTTTTTT. The rearrangement joins TRBV12-3 or TRBV12-4 to TRBJ1-4, with D possibly TRBD1 on 6 matching bases. This CDR3 has 18 residues. Deletions cut 6 bases from V and 3 bases from J, with 23 bases between.

V is TRBV6-5 and J is TRBJ1-5; unclear D gene. The V end was cut by 0 bases, the J end by 3 bases, with 9 bases between. The CDR3 is made up of 15 amino acids. Germline-derived CDR1 and CDR2 are MNHEY and SVGAGI. The CDR3 nucleotides are TGTGCCAGCAGTTACTCGACCGCGTACAATCAGCCCCAGCATTTT. Encoded protein: CASSYSTAYNQPQHF.

The chain carries TRBV4-1 and TRBJ2-5; D gene unclear. Trimming pared 3 bases from V and 5 bases from J, leaving 10 bases between. CDR1 is MGHRA and CDR2 is YSYEKL in the germline V gene. This CDR3 contains 13 residues. CDR3 amino acids: CASSQVWVETQYF. The DNA of the CDR3 is TGCGCCAGCAGCCAGGTCTGGGTTGAGACCCAGTACTTC.

V gene TRBV11-2 combines with J gene TRBJ2-3; D remains ambiguous. Trimming left V 11 bases short and J 0 bases short, with 12 bases between. The CDR3 consists of 13 residues. Germline CDR1 reads SGHAT; CDR2 reads FQNNGV. CDR3: CAFSTLSTDTQYF. The CDR3 coding sequence is TGTGCCTTCTCGACCCTAAGCACAGATACGCAGTATTTT.

The V call is TRBV7-9, the J call TRBJ1-1, with D unclear. Trimming left V 2 bases short and J 9 bases short, with 16 bases between. CDR1 and CDR2 from the germline V gene are SEHNR and FQNEAQ (reference sequence). This CDR3 is 14 amino acids long. Here the CDR3 reads CASSLTSPEAKAFF. The DNA for the CDR3 is TGTGCCAGCAGCTTAACCTCCCCAGAGGCGAAAGCTTTCTTT.

V is TRBV3-1 and J is TRBJ2-5, with TRBD2 matching 8 bases. The CDR3 has 14 amino acids. The ends lost 3 bases at V and 5 bases at J; junction bases unmatched: 5. From germline, CDR1 is LGHDT and CDR2 YNNKEL (reference sequence). Here the CDR3 DNA reads TGTGCCAGCAGCCATCAGCGGGGGAGGGAGACCCAGTACTTC. Amino acids: CASSHQRGRETQYF.

This clonotype was detected ten times or more. The CDR3 DNA follows: TGTGCCACCAGCAGAGATAGGGAGACTAGCGGGAGGTCCAATCGCCCGTTCTTC. Translation: CATSRDRETSGRSNRPFF. The J gene is TRBJ2-1, the V gene TRBV15; 13 bases fit TRBD2. V shed 0 bases, J shed 15 bases, and the junction held 17 bases outside the gene matches. The CDR3 sequence is 18 residues long. Germline V gene data show CDR1 as LNHNV and CDR2 as YYDKDF (reference sequence).